This record concerns one TCR beta chain sequence. These data belong to a study of cytomegalovirus exposure and HLA in healthy donors. Per germline, CDR1 LGHNA and CDR2 YSLEER. The CDR3 has 15 residues. V lost 5 bases to trimming and J lost 8 bases; unmatched junction nucleotides: 7. 60 Vbeta and 13 Jbeta primers were used in PCR. Measured with immunoSEQ multiplex PCR; TCRdb has only the in-frame clones, and not every one. The sample includes about 74,000 clones. The chain recombines TRBV4-3 with TRBJ2-3; TRBD2 aligns across 13 bases. The receptor was isolated from a female donor in good health and CMV-seropositive. Sample: PBMCs. CDR3 bases: TGCGCCAGCAGCTCTGGACTAGCGGGAGAGGGTACGCAGTATTTT. It yields the protein CASSSGLAGEGTQYF.